This is a list of T cell receptor beta chains from one sample in a study of cytomegalovirus exposure and HLA in healthy donors. TCRdb keeps only in-frame clones here, not all; method: immunoSEQ multiplex PCR. Of around 200,000 clones listed, approximately 83% are singletons. The sample comprised PBMCs. These receptors were taken from a woman aged 45-65 years in good health and CMV-seropositive. Both conserved end residues are part of each CDR3. The D gene is left open where the match is weak. A row's size may be missing; if present it is once, few, many or a size class.

TRBJ2-1,NA,few,TRBV18,CASSPRSNNEQFF,TGTGCCAGCTCACCGAGGTCGAACAATGAGCAGTTCTTC
TRBJ1-3,NA,NA,TRBV5-1,CASRGRAGNTIYF,TGCGCCTCACGAGGCAGGGCTGGAAACACCATATATTTT
TRBJ2-4,NA,once,TRBV5-1,CASSLAAGENIQYF,TGCGCCAGCAGCTTGGCAGCAGGGGAAAACATTCAGTACTTC
TRBJ2-5,TRBD1,NA,TRBV7-6,CASSPLRDRGQETQYF,TGTGCCAGCAGCCCCCTCCGGGACAGGGGGCAAGAGACCCAGTACTTC
TRBJ2-7,TRBD1,NA,TRBV11-2,CASSPLRLRDRTYEQYF,TGTGCCAGCAGCCCCCTCCGGCTCAGGGACAGAACCTACGAGCAGTACTTC
TRBJ2-7,NA,NA,TRBV29-1,CSVADSSYEQYF,TGCAGCGTTGCAGACAGCTCCTACGAGCAGTACTTC
TRBJ1-2,NA,NA,TRBV6-4,CASSEDRSSYGYTF,TGTGCCAGCAGTGAAGACAGGTCATCCTATGGCTACACCTTC
TRBJ1-2,TRBD1,NA,TRBV6-5,CASSGGTGGHGYTF,TGTGCCAGCAGTGGAGGGACAGGGGGACATGGCTACACCTTC
TRBJ1-1,TRBD1,NA,TRBV15,CATSREAPGQGGAFF,TGTGCCACCAGCAGGGAAGCCCCGGGACAGGGGGGAGCTTTCTTT
TRBJ1-6,TRBD1,NA,TRBV5-4,CASRQGGYNSPLHF,TGTGCCAGCAGACAGGGGGGTTATAATTCACCCCTCCACTTT
TRBJ1-1,NA,NA,TRBV16,CASMRVGNTEAFF,TGTGCCAGCATGAGGGTAGGGAACACTGAAGCTTTCTTT
TRBJ1-5,TRBD1,NA,TRBV5-1,CASSRDRVGTGNQPQHF,TGCGCCAGCAGCAGGGACAGGGTCGGTACGGGCAATCAGCCCCAGCATTTT
TRBJ2-5,TRBD1,NA,TRBV7-9,CASSGRTGVETQYF,TGTGCCAGCAGCGGGAGGACAGGGGTGGAGACCCAGTACTTC
TRBJ1-3,NA,once,TRBV28,CASSPTPTSGSPRRF,TGTGCCAGCAGTCCCACGCCGACCTCTGGTTCTCCTAGGCGTTTT
TRBJ1-1,NA,NA,TRBV2,CASSEGEVGDTEAFF,TGTGCCAGCAGTGAAGGGGAGGTAGGGGACACTGAAGCTTTCTTT
TRBJ1-2,NA,NA,TRBV29-1,CSVGQNYGYTF,TGCAGCGTTGGGCAGAACTATGGCTACACCTTC
TRBJ2-5,NA,NA,TRBV5-1,CASRTYSAQETQYF,TGCGCCAGCAGGACCTACAGTGCCCAAGAGACCCAGTACTTC